This TCR beta chain comes out of a study of blood T cell repertoires in COVID-19. Using immunoSEQ multiplex PCR, the repertoire was profiled, and TCRdb retains in-frame clones only, with some absent. The sample records some 140,000 clones, roughly 83% being singletons. Looked up from germline, CDR1 is SGDLS and CDR2 is YYNGEE. Trimming took 4 bases from V and 1 from J, leaving 11 bases between them. The CDR3 is made up of 14 amino acids. Sequenced: PBMCs or T cells enriched from blood (not recorded which). The chain joins TRBV9 to TRBJ1-1, with D perhaps TRBD1 (6 bases). The TCR originated in a middle-aged man with acute COVID-19. This chain's CDR3 is CASSFTGQNTEAFF. The CDR3 DNA reads as TGTGCCAGCAGCTTCACAGGGCAGAACACTGAAGCTTTCTTT.